This T cell receptor beta chain emerged from a study of cytotoxic CD8 clonotypes in ibrutinib-treated CLL. Study conclusions and caveats: With treatment, public clonotypes, which were uncommon, either contracted or remained stable. Clonality measured at baseline exceeded age-matched healthy donors, tracking circulating CD8+ T-cell counts.

Germline V CDR1 and CDR2: LNHDA, SQIVND (reference sequence). This CDR3 is built from 14 residues. V was cut by 5 bases and J by 7 bases, with 17 bases left in between. Cryopreserved PBMCs yielded about 2 micrograms of genomic DNA for TCR beta libraries. On this clone: The antigen is not known.

Sequenced by immunoSEQ multiplex PCR; TCRdb stores in-frame clones only, minus some. The profile shows 20,000 to 30,000 clones, roughly 71% of them singletons. The sequenced sample was PBMCs, obtained after 12 months of ibrutinib treatment. This receptor was taken from a human donor with chronic lymphocytic leukemia. This chain uses TRBV19 with TRBJ1-2; maybe TRBD1 (5 bases). Here the CDR3 reads CASSGAFYGGGYTF. Written as DNA, the CDR3 is TGTGCCAGTAGTGGGGCCTTCTACGGGGGTGGCTACACCTTC.